The 14 T cell receptor beta chains reported below all come from one sample, sequenced in a study of blood T cell repertoires in COVID-19. The method was immunoSEQ multiplex PCR; TCRdb's version includes in-frame clones alone and lacks a portion of them. This table has 250,000 to 300,000 clones, 81% appearing once. Sequenced material: peripheral blood. The receptors derive from a woman aged 60-75 years with active or convalescent COVID-19.

This clone was counted a few times. The rearrangement joins TRBV9 to TRBJ1-6; 11 bases align to TRBD1. Germline V gives CDR1 SGDLS, CDR2 YYNGEE. J was trimmed by 9 bases and V by 0 bases; bases with no gene match: 2. The CDR3 covers 15 residues. The CDR3 is CASSVGTGGFSPLHF. CDR3 bases: TGTGCCAGCAGCGTAGGGACAGGGGGCTTTTCACCCCTCCACTTT. Using reference TRBV9 and TRBJ1-6 for the parts outside the CDR3, the full variable domain is DSGVTQTPKHLITATGQRVTLRCSPRSGDLSVYWYQQSLDQGLQFLIQYYNGEERAKGNILERFSAQQFPDLHSELNLSSLELGDSALYFCASSVGTGGFSPLHFGNGTRLTVT.

The chain recombines TRBV19 with TRBJ1-5; no reliable D call. The CDR3 is 14 residues long. The germline V gene encodes CDR1 LNHDA and CDR2 SQIVND (reference sequence). Trimming removed 3 bases from V and 6 bases from J, with 12 bases in between. The CDR3 sequence: CASSMGREGQPQHF. CDR3 bases: TGTGCCAGTAGTATGGGGAGGGAGGGTCAGCCCCAGCATTTT.

This chain links TRBV18 with TRBJ2-1, with D uncertain. CDR3 length: 11 amino acids. V was pared by 3 bases and J by 6 bases, with 3 bases between. Germline lookup yields CDR1 KGHSH and CDR2 LQKENI. The CDR3 loop is CASSPSNEQFF. The CDR3 nucleotides read TGTGCCAGCTCACCGAGCAATGAGCAGTTCTTC.

V and J are TRBV4-2 and TRBJ2-1, with TRBD2 matching over 8 bases. Germline-derived CDR1 and CDR2 are LGHNA and YNFKEQ. The CDR3 consists of 18 residues. The V segment lost 1 base and the J segment 6 bases; nucleotides outside the gene matches: 14. The CDR3 reads CASSQALLRAGGGNEQFF. The DNA for the CDR3 is TGTGCCAGCAGCCAAGCGCTACTACGGGCCGGGGGGGGCAATGAGCAGTTCTTC.

V is TRBV5-4 and J is TRBJ2-7; the match to TRBD1 covers 12 bases. V dropped 4 bases and J dropped 5; count of bases not matched to a gene: 4. The CDR3 has 14 residues. Germline V CDR1 and CDR2: SGHNT, YYREEE (reference sequence). CDR3 sequence reads: CASSGTGGNNEQYF. The CDR3 nucleotides are TGTGCCAGCAGCGGGACAGGGGGCAACAACGAGCAGTACTTC.

The CDR3 region has the DNA TGCAGTGCTACGACTGAGTACGAGCAGTACTTC. Its protein is CSATTEYEQYF. The gene calls are TRBV20-1 and TRBJ2-7; D not resolved. Germline V gene data show CDR1 as DFQATT and CDR2 as SNEGSKA (reference sequence). V was shortened by 4 bases and J by 4 bases, with 8 bases between the two germline ends. This CDR3 spans 11 amino acids.

J is TRBJ2-1 and V is TRBV5-1; D is ambiguous. Germline V gene lookup returns CDR1 SGHRS and CDR2 YFSETQ. The CDR3 runs to 18 residues. V lost 0 bases to trimming and J lost 3 bases, with 19 bases between them. The CDR3 loop reads CASSLEDRLRPNYNEQFF. DNA of the CDR3: TGCGCCAGCAGCTTGGAGGATCGTTTGCGGCCGAACTACAATGAGCAGTTCTTC.

The CDR3 DNA is TGTGCCACCAGTGATCAACCGGGACAGGGGGATACCGGGGAGCTGTTTTTT. As protein: CATSDQPGQGDTGELFF. The chain joins TRBV24-1 to TRBJ2-2, with 11 bases matching TRBD1. The V segment lost 3 bases and the J segment 5 bases; nucleotides outside the gene matches: 7. Germline V lookup: CDR1 KGHDR, CDR2 SFDVKD. The CDR3 length is 17 residues.

The V call is TRBV5-1, the J call TRBJ2-1; unclear D gene. This CDR3 has 14 residues. V shed 4 bases and J shed 0 bases, with 8 bases lying between them. Germline assignment: CDR1 SGHRS and CDR2 YFSETQ. The DNA for the CDR3 is TGCGCCAGCAGCCCCTCCTACTCCTACAATGAGCAGTTCTTC. This sequence encodes CASSPSYSYNEQFF.

The V call is TRBV9, the J call TRBJ2-3; 10 nucleotides match TRBD2. Germline lookup yields CDR1 SGDLS and CDR2 YYNGEE. The CDR3 extends over 17 amino acids. Unmatched junction bases numbered 4, after V lost 0 bases and J lost 0 bases. The CDR3 coding sequence is TGTGCCAGCAGCGTAGAGGCTAGCGGGGGTAGCACAGATACGCAGTATTTT. It is translated as CASSVEASGGSTDTQYF.

This clone has just one count. The chain employs TRBV7-8 and TRBJ2-3; tentatively, D is TRBD2 (6 bases). V lost 0 bases to trimming and J lost 3 bases, with 7 bases between them. This CDR3 is built from 14 residues. Per germline, CDR1 SGHVS and CDR2 FQNEAQ. CDR3 nucleotide sequence: TGTGCCAGCAGCTTAGCGGGAGGTACAGATACGCAGTATTTT. Protein sequence: CASSLAGGTDTQYF.

The J gene is TRBJ2-5, the V gene TRBV9; possible D gene TRBD2, 7 bases. Germline V lookup: CDR1 SGDLS, CDR2 YYNGEE. The V end was cut by 3 bases, the J end by 0 bases, with 9 bases between. The CDR3 has 14 amino acids. CDR3 sequence reads: CASSGGGDQETQYF. The DNA for the CDR3 is TGTGCCAGCAGCGGAGGGGGGGACCAAGAGACCCAGTACTTC.

The J gene is TRBJ1-2, the V gene TRBV5-4; D possibly corresponds to TRBD1 (5 bases). This CDR3 comprises 15 residues. Trimming stripped 4 bases from V and 3 bases from J, with 16 bases between. CDR1 and CDR2 from the germline V gene are SGHNT and YYREEE (reference sequence). CDR3 loop: CASSTQDSLHYGYTF. In DNA form, the CDR3 reads TGTGCCAGCAGCACCCAAGACAGTCTCCACTATGGCTACACCTTC.

The table lists this clone with a count of one. The chain is built from TRBV19 and TRBJ1-5; D ambiguous. This CDR3 region has 14 residues. Germline CDR1 reads LNHDA; CDR2 reads SQIVND (reference sequence). Between the trimmed V and J ends, which lost 5 bases and 0 bases, there was a span of 8 bases. The DNA of the CDR3 is TGTGCCAGTAGTGACACCTATAGCAATCAGCCCCAGCATTTT. It is translated as CASSDTYSNQPQHF.